These 21 T cell receptor beta chains were sequenced from one sample in a study of cytomegalovirus exposure and HLA in healthy donors. Primers included in the PCR were 60 Vbeta and 13 Jbeta primers. The repertoire was sequenced with immunoSEQ multiplex PCR; TCRdb's copy has only in-frame clones and lacks some. The table lists fewer than 150,000 clones, approximately 80% of them singletons. The sequenced sample consisted of PBMCs. The receptors derive from a male donor in good health and CMV-seronegative.

The genes are TRBV11-2 and TRBJ1-1; D is unclear. Trimming pared 4 bases from V and 7 bases from J, leaving 13 bases between. The germline CDR1 and CDR2 sequences are SGHAT and FQNNGV. The CDR3 length is 13 residues. CDR3 sequence: CASSSGRMNEAFF. CDR3 coding DNA: TGTGCCAGCAGCTCGGGAAGGATGAATGAAGCTTTCTTT. Drawing the rest from reference TRBV11-2 and TRBJ1-1, the complete variable domain is EAGVAQSPRYKIIEKRQSVAFWCNPISGHATLYWYQQILGQGPKLLIQFQNNGVVDDSQLPKDRFSAERLKGVDSTLKIQPAKLEDSAVYLCASSSGRMNEAFFGQGTRLTVV.

This chain joins TRBV7-3 and TRBJ2-7; D is ambiguous. V was trimmed by 2 bases and J by 6 bases, leaving 11 bases between them. Germline V lookup: CDR1 SGHTA, CDR2 FQGTGA. The CDR3 consists of 13 residues. The CDR3 sequence is CASSLSLSSEQYF. As DNA, the CDR3 is TGTGCCAGCAGCTTATCCCTCTCGAGCGAGCAGTACTTC.

The chain has TRBV6-5 and TRBJ2-5; 9 nucleotides line up with TRBD1. The assigned J gene may be wrong: the sequence end matches TRBJ2-7 better. Germline V lookup: CDR1 MNHEY, CDR2 SVGAGI. This CDR3 spans 16 amino acids. The CDR3 region has the DNA TGTGCCAGCAGTTATTCCGGACAGGGGTTTTCCTACGAGCAGTACTTC. It yields the protein CASSYSGQGFSYEQYF.

This clone was seen more than once but under ten times. The chain links TRBV6-1 to TRBJ2-7; 8 bases fit TRBD1. Germline-derived CDR1 and CDR2 are MNHNS and SASEGT. Germline trimming cut 10 bases from V and 4 bases from J; bases unmatched to any gene: 12. The CDR3 consists of 14 residues. CDR3 region: CATRRGQGGYEQYF. The CDR3 nucleotides are TGTGCCACCCGACGTGGACAGGGTGGTTACGAGCAGTACTTC.

Comment on this clone: The junction departs from germline at one end; a sequencing error may be responsible. This chain connects TRBV28 to TRBJ1-5, with D maybe TRBD1 (6 bases). CDR3 length: 14 residues. Germline values: CDR1 MDHEN, CDR2 SYDVKM. The DNA of the CDR3 is TGTGCCAGCAGTTTGGGGGCGTTTATACTCCCCCTGCGTTTT. Translated, it gives CASSLGAFILPLRF.

This chain connects TRBV7-9 to TRBJ1-4; D perhaps matches TRBD1 (5 bases). CDR1 and CDR2 (germline): SEHNR, FQNEAQ (reference sequence). CDR3 length: 13 amino acids. CDR3 region: CARRSGIREKLFF. CDR3 bases: TGTGCGAGAAGGTCAGGGATTCGTGAAAAACTGTTTTTT.

The chain has TRBV11-2 and TRBJ2-5, with a tentative D call TRBD2 (5 bases). V was trimmed by 1 base and J by 2 bases, leaving 11 bases between them. Germline CDR1 reads SGHAT; CDR2 reads FQNNGV. The CDR3 has 15 amino acids. The CDR3 loop is CASSLAAAGQETQYF. In DNA form, the CDR3 reads TGTGCCAGCAGCTTAGCGGCGGCGGGTCAAGAGACCCAGTACTTC.

V usage is TRBV30 and J usage is TRBJ1-1; D is unclear. The CDR3 consists of 12 residues. V was shortened by 5 bases and J by 3 bases, with 10 bases between the two germline ends. Germline V lookup: CDR1 GTSNPN, CDR2 SVGIG (reference sequence). CDR3 bases: TGTGCCTGGGGGAGAACGGACACTGAAGCTTTCTTT. It specifies CAWGRTDTEAFF.

The chain carries TRBV5-5 and TRBJ2-7, with 9 bases matching TRBD1. V trimming: 0 bases; J trimming: 7 bases; junction bases outside the gene matches: 11. Germline CDR1 SGHKS, CDR2 YYEKEE (reference sequence). The CDR3 consists of 16 residues. CDR3 amino acids: CASSLGGTGSPLEQYF. DNA for the CDR3: TGTGCCAGCAGCTTGGGCGGGACAGGGTCCCCCCTGGAGCAGTACTTC.

The sample holds one count of this clone. The rearrangement links TRBV6-5 to TRBJ1-5; 8 positions agree with TRBD1. This CDR3 comprises 14 residues. V shed 5 bases, J shed 6 bases, and the junction held 6 bases outside the gene matches. Looked up from germline, CDR1 is MNHEY and CDR2 is SVGAGI. In nucleotides, the CDR3 is TGTGCCAGCAGTGAGGACAGGGCCCGTCAGCCCCAGCATTTT. This translates into CASSEDRARQPQHF.

About this clone: Other DNA sequences in the same sample also yield this CDR3. The V gene is TRBV20-1, the J gene TRBJ1-1; D gene uncertain. The CDR3 extends over 11 amino acids. The V and J ends lost 3 bases and 1 base respectively, with 3 bases between them. Germline CDR1 and CDR2: DFQATT and SNEGSKA (reference sequence). The CDR3 bases are TGCAGTGCTAGCCGGAACACTGAAGCTTTCTTT. This translates into CSASRNTEAFF.

CDR3 nucleotides: TGTGCCAGCAGCCCCGCCGCTAAGGACAGCCATGAAAAACTGTTTTTT. This sequence encodes CASSPAAKDSHEKLFF. This rearrangement joins TRBV9 to TRBJ1-4, with a tentative D call TRBD1 (6 bases). This CDR3 has 16 residues. Trimming shortened V by 4 bases and J by 6 bases, and 19 bases separated the two germline ends. Germline CDR1 is SGDLS and CDR2 is YYNGEE. Based on the CDR3 plus reference TRBV9 and TRBJ1-4, the full variable domain is DSGVTQTPKHLITATGQRVTLRCSPRSGDLSVYWYQQSLDQGLQFLIQYYNGEERAKGNILERFSAQQFPDLHSELNLSSLELGDSALYFCASSPAAKDSHEKLFFGSGTQLSVL.

The chain is built from TRBV21-1 and TRBJ2-7; no DNA check was done on the table's D call, TRBD2. TRBV21-1 is labeled a pseudogene. The CDR3 extends over 15 amino acids. Here the CDR3 DNA reads TGTGCCAGCAGCACTCTAGCGGCTCCATCCTACGAGCAGTACTTC. It specifies CASSTLAAPSYEQYF.

The chain is built from TRBV5-1 and TRBJ1-1, with D hard to call. Germline loops: CDR1 SGHRS, CDR2 YFSETQ. This CDR3 comprises 15 residues. With 1 base removed from V and 4 bases from J, the gap between germline ends came to 14 bases. As DNA, the CDR3 is TGCGCCAGCAGCTTGAAATTCGGTTCCGGCACTGAAGCTTTCTTT. This sequence encodes CASSLKFGSGTEAFF.

The rearrangement joins TRBV5-5 to TRBJ1-4, with D possibly matching TRBD1 (6 bases). The CDR3 runs 15 residues. The germline V gene encodes CDR1 SGHKS and CDR2 YYEKEE (reference sequence). Trimming took 3 bases from V and 8 from J, leaving 17 bases between them. CDR3 sequence reads: CASSSDSRGGEKLFF. For the CDR3, the DNA is TGTGCCAGCAGCTCCGACAGTCGGGGGGGCGAAAAACTGTTTTTT.

The chain joins TRBV2 to TRBJ1-2; D is undetermined. Germline lookup yields CDR1 SNHLY and CDR2 FYNNEI. V lost 4 bases and J 5 bases, leaving 8 bases between the germline ends. The CDR3 covers 12 residues. CDR3: CASSGTLYGYTF. The CDR3 coding sequence is TGTGCCAGCAGTGGGACTCTTTATGGCTACACCTTC.

The chain is built from TRBV4-3 and TRBJ2-6; the match to TRBD1 covers 9 bases. The V gene end was trimmed by 0 bases and the J gene end by 0 bases; junction bases not matched to a gene: 9. Germline CDR1 LGHNA, CDR2 YSLEER. This CDR3 spans 20 amino acids. CDR3 residues: CASSQDTRDRASSGANVLTF. The CDR3 DNA is TGCGCCAGCAGCCAAGATACCCGGGACAGGGCCAGCTCTGGGGCCAACGTCCTGACTTTC.

The J gene is TRBJ1-1, the V gene TRBV4-2; the D gene is possibly TRBD1 (5 bases). Looked up from germline, CDR1 is LGHNA and CDR2 is YNFKEQ. The V gene lost 8 bases and the J gene lost 5 bases, with 24 bases spanning the gap. This CDR3 comprises 16 residues. The DNA for the CDR3 is TGTGCCAGCCGCCCCATCCCAGCCGAGGGGAGGACTGAAGCTTTCTTT. This translates into CASRPIPAEGRTEAFF.

J is TRBJ2-5 and V is TRBV7-2; 11 bases line up with TRBD2. The J call is in doubt because the DNA end fits TRBJ2-7 better. The length of the CDR3 is 17 residues. Germline V lookup: CDR1 SGHTA, CDR2 FQGNSA. This CDR3 reads CASSLNSGGGALAEQYF. CDR3 coding DNA: TGTGCCAGCAGCTTAAATAGCGGGGGGGGAGCACTGGCCGAGCAGTACTTC.

The chain employs TRBV5-1 and TRBJ2-3; the match to TRBD2 covers 11 bases. Per germline, CDR1 SGHRS and CDR2 YFSETQ. V lost 3 bases to trimming and J lost 8 bases; unmatched junction nucleotides: 8. The CDR3 extends over 15 amino acids. CDR3 bases: TGCGCCAGCAGCTCTCCTAGCGGGGGGCGGGGTACGCAGTATTTT. Its protein product is CASSSPSGGRGTQYF.

This clone was picked up a small number of times. The gene calls are TRBV5-6 and TRBJ1-4; 7 bases are shared with TRBD1. V was clipped by 4 bases and J by 8 bases; unmatched bases: 8. The CDR3 runs 14 residues. Per the germline V gene, CDR1 is SGHDT and CDR2 is YYEEEE. The CDR3 region has the DNA TGTGCCAGCAGCCGGACAGGATCGACCGAAAAACTGTTTTTT. Translation: CASSRTGSTEKLFF.